The 24 T cell receptor beta chains reported below all come from one sample, sequenced in a study of blood T cell repertoires in COVID-19. Data came from immunoSEQ multiplex PCR; TCRdb stores just in-frame clones and leaves some out. The profile covers around 130,000 clones, with around nine tenths appearing a single time and around 5% taken by the ten largest. Specimen: peripheral blood. These receptors all come from a human donor in a cohort sampled during active COVID-19.

The chain recombines TRBV5-1 with TRBJ1-6; D may be TRBD1 (5 bases). The V gene's germline CDR1 is SGHRS and CDR2 YFSETQ. This CDR3 has 15 amino acids. The V gene lost 3 bases and the J gene lost 7 bases, with 14 bases spanning the gap. CDR3 sequence: CASSSTGTSNSPLHF. Here the CDR3 DNA reads TGCGCCAGCAGCTCGACCGGGACTTCCAATTCACCCCTCCACTTT.

This chain connects TRBV30 to TRBJ1-1; D is possibly TRBD1 (5 bases). Trimming shortened V by 3 bases and J by 5 bases, and 16 bases separated the two germline ends. The germline gives CDR1 GTSNPN, CDR2 SVGIG (reference sequence). This CDR3 contains 14 residues. The CDR3 protein is CAWRLGGGITEAFF. Written as DNA, the CDR3 is TGTGCCTGGAGACTCGGCGGGGGGATTACTGAAGCTTTCTTT.

This chain links TRBV11-2 with TRBJ2-3; D might be TRBD1 (5 bases). V shed 1 base and J shed 5 bases, with 10 bases lying between them. The CDR3 is 14 residues long. Germline values: CDR1 SGHAT, CDR2 FQNNGV. CDR3 sequence: CASSLGQGGDTQYF. In DNA, the CDR3 is TGTGCCAGCAGCTTAGGCCAGGGTGGAGATACGCAGTATTTT.

The J gene is TRBJ1-1, the V gene TRBV11-1, with D unclear. The V gene's germline CDR1 is SGHAT and CDR2 FQDESV (reference sequence). The CDR3 covers 14 residues. The V gene lost 5 bases and the J gene lost 4 bases, with 14 bases spanning the gap. The CDR3: CASSEQRRGTEAFF. Written as DNA, the CDR3 is TGTGCCAGCAGCGAACAGCGCCGGGGCACTGAAGCTTTCTTT.

CDR3 loop: CASSYKGQTYNEQFF. The CDR3 DNA follows: TGTGCCAGCAGTTACAAGGGACAGACTTACAATGAGCAGTTCTTC. V usage is TRBV6-5 and J usage is TRBJ2-1, with TRBD1 identical over 7 bases. CDR3 length: 15 residues. J gave up 4 bases and V 2 bases, and 5 bases lay outside the gene matches. Germline CDR1 reads MNHEY; CDR2 reads SVGAGI.

This clone was picked up one time. The chain carries TRBV24-1 and TRBJ1-2; 10 nucleotides line up with TRBD1. With V trimmed by 2 bases and J by 8 bases, 4 bases remained unmatched. This CDR3 comprises 14 residues. Germline-derived CDR1 and CDR2 are KGHDR and SFDVKD. DNA for the CDR3: TGTGCCACCAGTGATTCCGGGACAGGGGTCGGCTACACCTTC. Protein product: CATSDSGTGVGYTF.

The rearrangement links TRBV21-1 to TRBJ2-1; TRBD2, as called in the table, went unchecked against the DNA. TRBV21-1 has pseudogene status. This CDR3 is built from 17 residues. CDR3 residues: CASSKFTSGSMRNEQFF. The CDR3 DNA reads as TGTGCCAGCAGCAAATTCACTAGCGGGAGTATGAGGAATGAGCAGTTCTTC.

The rearrangement uses TRBV5-6 and TRBJ2-1, with TRBD2 as a possible D gene (6 bases). Trimming stripped 3 bases from V and 5 bases from J, with 18 bases between. CDR1 and CDR2 (germline): SGHDT, YYEEEE. CDR3 length equals 16 residues. The CDR3 DNA sequence: TGTGCCAGCAGCTACGCCACTAGCCCCCCCCACAATGAGCAGTTCTTC. The encoded protein is CASSYATSPPHNEQFF.

The genes are TRBV4-1 and TRBJ1-1; 9 bases line up with TRBD1. CDR1 is MGHRA and CDR2 is YSYEKL in the germline V gene. This CDR3 has 18 residues. V lost 0 bases, J lost 7 bases, and 15 bases stayed unmatched. The CDR3 nucleotides read TGCGCCAGCAGCCAAGATAGTTCAGGACAGGGGATTTTCGGTGAAGCTTTCTTT. It codes for CASSQDSSGQGIFGEAFF.

The chain carries TRBV28 and TRBJ1-6; D unresolved. The CDR3 is made up of 16 amino acids. Per germline, CDR1 MDHEN and CDR2 SYDVKM. V was pared by 2 bases and J by 4 bases, with 12 bases between. As DNA, the CDR3 is TGTGCCAGCAGTTTAATCTTTGGCAGATATAATTCACCCCTCCACTTT. Translation gives CASSLIFGRYNSPLHF.

The chain carries TRBV3-1 (or the pseudogene TRBV3-2) and TRBJ2-2, with 8 bases aligning to TRBD1. V lost 0 bases and J lost 2; bases outside the gene matches: 11. The CDR3 totals 19 residues. CDR1 and CDR2 (germline): LGHDT, YNNKEL (reference sequence). CDR3 in amino acids: CASSQDAGGAGANTGELFF. CDR3 sequence (DNA): TGTGCCAGCAGCCAAGATGCAGGGGGCGCTGGGGCAAACACCGGGGAGCTGTTTTTT.

The rearrangement uses TRBV6-7 and TRBJ2-6; D call uncertain. TRBV6-7 is given ORF status, its function remaining uncertain. V was clipped by 5 bases and J by 5 bases, with 19 bases between them. The CDR3 contains 17 residues. For the CDR3, the DNA is TGTGCCAGCAGTATATCCAAGCGTCAAAGTCGGGCCAACGTCCTGACTTTC. It is translated as CASSISKRQSRANVLTF.

The V and J genes are TRBV9 and TRBJ1-2, with D unresolved. CDR3 length equals 14 residues. Trimming shortened V by 2 bases and J by 0 bases, and 8 bases separated the two germline ends. The germline V gene encodes CDR1 SGDLS and CDR2 YYNGEE. This CDR3 is CASSVMSTNYGYTF. CDR3 DNA: TGTGCCAGCAGCGTTATGAGCACTAACTATGGCTACACCTTC.

The chain combines TRBV11-2 with TRBJ1-3; TRBD1 aligns across 8 bases. CDR3 length equals 15 residues. V shed 6 bases, J shed 4 bases, and the junction held 8 bases outside the gene matches. Germline V lookup: CDR1 SGHAT, CDR2 FQNNGV. CDR3 residues: CASRLAGGAGNTIYF. In DNA form, the CDR3 reads TGTGCCAGCAGGCTTGCAGGGGGCGCCGGAAACACCATATATTTT.

DNA for the CDR3: TGCGCCAGCAGCCCGGACAGGGGAAACACTGAAGCTTTCTTT. This encodes CASSPDRGNTEAFF. The chain links TRBV5-1 to TRBJ1-1, with 9 bases aligning to TRBD1. Germline CDR1 and CDR2: SGHRS and YFSETQ. V dropped 4 bases and J dropped 2; count of bases not matched to a gene: 3. The CDR3 extends over 14 amino acids.

This clone was counted a single time. The V and J genes are TRBV3-1 (or the pseudogene TRBV3-2) and TRBJ2-3; 9 bases map to TRBD2. The CDR3 totals 14 residues. The V and J ends lost 4 bases and 3 bases, in that order; junction bases with no gene match: 2. Germline CDR1 LGHDT, CDR2 YNNKEL (reference sequence). CDR3 in DNA: TGTGCCAGCAGCCCTGCGGGAGGGACAGATACGCAGTATTTT. Its translation is CASSPAGGTDTQYF.

The chain links TRBV7-9 to TRBJ2-2; 9 nucleotides agree with TRBD2. This CDR3 contains 14 residues. Trimming removed 7 bases from V and 5 bases from J; junction bases left unmatched: 5. CDR1 SEHNR and CDR2 FQNEAQ come from the germline V gene (reference sequence). For the CDR3, the DNA is TGTGCCAGCATCTCCCTAGCGGGGACCGGGGAGCTGTTTTTT. Translated, it gives CASISLAGTGELFF.

This clone was seen only a few times. The rearrangement joins TRBV2 to TRBJ1-3, with 9 bases matching TRBD1. V was clipped by 0 bases and J by 2 bases; unmatched bases: 8. Per the germline V gene, CDR1 is SNHLY and CDR2 is FYNNEI. The CDR3 is 18 residues long. The CDR3 sequence is CASSEAPQGANPGNTIYF. The CDR3 coding sequence is TGTGCCAGCAGTGAAGCTCCACAGGGGGCGAACCCTGGAAACACCATATATTTT.

The J gene is TRBJ1-1, the V gene TRBV6-4; D is perhaps TRBD1 (5 bases). This CDR3 region has 13 residues. Trimming left V 6 bases short and J 4 bases short, with 12 bases between. Germline assignment: CDR1 MRHNA and CDR2 SNTAGT. Here the CDR3 reads CASSAQGFTEAFF. The CDR3 DNA follows: TGTGCCAGCAGCGCCCAGGGTTTCACTGAAGCTTTCTTT.

The V and J genes are TRBV11-2 and TRBJ2-4, with 9 bases that match TRBD2. The CDR3 has 16 amino acids. Germline CDR1 is SGHAT and CDR2 is FQNNGV. Trimming took 5 bases from V and 7 from J; bases not matched to a gene: 12. The CDR3 sequence: CASSRDSGRGGNIQYF. CDR3 nucleotide sequence: TGTGCCAGCAGCAGAGATAGCGGGAGAGGTGGGAACATTCAGTACTTC. The complete variable domain, with remaining parts taken from reference TRBV11-2 and TRBJ2-4, reads EAGVAQSPRYKIIEKRQSVAFWCNPISGHATLYWYQQILGQGPKLLIQFQNNGVVDDSQLPKDRFSAERLKGVDSTLKIQPAKLEDSAVYLCASSRDSGRGGNIQYFGAGTRLSVL.

CDR3 sequence (DNA): TGTGCCAGCAGTTTACTCCCAAGGGGGACACAAGATACGCAGTATTTT. Translating it yields CASSLLPRGTQDTQYF. This chain connects TRBV28 to TRBJ2-3; D may be TRBD1 (6 bases). This CDR3 contains 16 residues. Germline lookup yields CDR1 MDHEN and CDR2 SYDVKM. Trimming removed 2 bases at V and 5 bases at J, with 17 bases between.

The gene calls are TRBV27 and TRBJ2-7; D possibly corresponds to TRBD2 (5 bases). CDR3 length: 13 residues. CDR1 and CDR2 from the germline V gene are MNHEY and SMNVEV (reference sequence). The germline V and J ends were trimmed by 5 bases and 3 bases, with 11 bases remaining between them. The CDR3 loop is CASSPGLSYEQYF. The DNA for the CDR3 is TGTGCCAGCAGTCCCGGACTGAGCTACGAGCAGTACTTC.

The gene calls are TRBV2 and TRBJ1-2, with TRBD1 identical over 7 bases. The CDR3 runs 14 residues. Losses at the gene ends were 10 bases for V and 0 bases for J; bases not matched to a gene: 8. The germline gives CDR1 SNHLY, CDR2 FYNNEI. The CDR3 sequence: CATLRTGTNYGYTF. Here the CDR3 DNA reads TGTGCCACCTTAAGGACAGGAACTAACTATGGCTACACCTTC.

The chain couples TRBV4-1 to TRBJ1-1; tentatively, D is TRBD1 (5 bases). The V gene's germline CDR1 is MGHRA and CDR2 YSYEKL. V gave up 1 base and J gave up 1 base, with 16 bases separating them. This CDR3 comprises 17 residues. CDR3 in amino acids: CASSQGWGTLQNTEAFF. CDR3 nucleotide sequence: TGCGCCAGCAGCCAAGGTTGGGGCACTCTGCAGAACACTGAAGCTTTCTTT.